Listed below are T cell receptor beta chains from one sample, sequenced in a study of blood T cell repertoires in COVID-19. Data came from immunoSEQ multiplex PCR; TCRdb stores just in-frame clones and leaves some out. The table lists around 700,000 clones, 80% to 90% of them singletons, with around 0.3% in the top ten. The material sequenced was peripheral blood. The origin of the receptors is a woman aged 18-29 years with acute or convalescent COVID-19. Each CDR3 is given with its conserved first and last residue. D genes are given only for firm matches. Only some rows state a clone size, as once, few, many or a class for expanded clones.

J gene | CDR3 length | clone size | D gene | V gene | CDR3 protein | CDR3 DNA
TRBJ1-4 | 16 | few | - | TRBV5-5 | CASSKPPGAYGEKLFF | TGTGCCAGCAGTAAACCCCCAGGGGCATACGGGGAAAAACTGTTTTTT
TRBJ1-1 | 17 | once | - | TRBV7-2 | CASSPRRALRLNTEAFF | TGTGCCAGCAGCCCCAGGCGGGCCCTACGGTTGAACACTGAAGCTTTCTTT
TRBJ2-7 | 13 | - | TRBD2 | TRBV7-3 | CASSFGGGSEQYF | TGTGCCAGCAGCTTCGGCGGGGGGAGCGAGCAGTACTTC
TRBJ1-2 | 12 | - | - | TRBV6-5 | CASRGQDYGYTF | TGTGCCAGCCGGGGACAAGACTATGGCTACACCTTC
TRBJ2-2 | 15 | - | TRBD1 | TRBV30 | CAWSRGQAHTGELFF | TGTGCCTGGAGTAGGGGACAGGCTCACACCGGGGAGCTGTTTTTT
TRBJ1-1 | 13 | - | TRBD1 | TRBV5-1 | CASSYGQGTEAFF | TGCGCCAGCAGCTACGGACAGGGAACTGAAGCTTTCTTT
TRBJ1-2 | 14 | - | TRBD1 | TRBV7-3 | CASSSSGTGEGYTF | TGTGCCAGCAGCTCCTCCGGGACAGGGGAGGGCTACACCTTC
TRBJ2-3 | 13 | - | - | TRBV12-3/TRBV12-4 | CASSTMGLGTQYF | TGTGCCAGCAGCACCATGGGGCTAGGTACGCAGTATTTT
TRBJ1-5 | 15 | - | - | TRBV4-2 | CASSQGQADNQPQHF | TGTGCCAGCAGCCAAGGACAGGCAGACAATCAGCCCCAGCATTTT
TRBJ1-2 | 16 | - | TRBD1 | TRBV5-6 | CASSLGQALYYYGYTF | TGTGCCAGCAGCTTAGGACAGGCCCTTTACTACTATGGCTACACCTTC
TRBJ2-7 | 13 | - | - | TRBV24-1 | CATSEGRQEPQYF | TGTGCCACCAGTGAAGGGAGACAGGAACCGCAGTACTTC
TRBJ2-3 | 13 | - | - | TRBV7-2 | CASSFLSTDTQYF | TGTGCCAGCAGCTTCCTTAGCACAGATACGCAGTATTTT
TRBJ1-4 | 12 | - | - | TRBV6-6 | CASAQPGEKLFF | TGTGCCAGTGCCCAGCCCGGGGAAAAACTGTTTTTT
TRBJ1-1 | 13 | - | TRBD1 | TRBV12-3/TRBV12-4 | CASRTGLDTEAFF | TGTGCCAGCAGGACAGGGCTGGACACTGAAGCTTTCTTT
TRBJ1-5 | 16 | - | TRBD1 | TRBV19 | CASSMTGQAGNQPQHF | TGTGCCAGTAGTATGACGGGACAGGCCGGCAATCAGCCCCAGCATTTT
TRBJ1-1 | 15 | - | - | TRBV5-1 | CASSHSTLMNTEAFF | TGCGCCAGCAGCCACTCGACACTTATGAACACTGAAGCTTTCTTT
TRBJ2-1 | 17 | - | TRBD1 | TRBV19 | CASRGTGASLTYNEQFF | TGTGCCAGTCGTGGGACAGGGGCCTCCCTGACCTACAATGAGCAGTTCTTC
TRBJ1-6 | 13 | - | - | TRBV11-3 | CASSLGRASPLHF | TGTGCCAGCAGCTTAGGAAGAGCCTCACCCCTCCACTTT
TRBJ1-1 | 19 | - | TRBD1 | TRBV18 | CASSPPNSAAGQGVAEAFF | TGTGCCAGCTCACCACCGAATTCCGCCGCCGGACAGGGTGTAGCTGAAGCTTTCTTT
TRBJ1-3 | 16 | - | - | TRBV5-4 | CASSWAIDSVFDTIYF | TGTGCCAGCAGCTGGGCCATTGACAGTGTGTTCGACACCATATATTTT
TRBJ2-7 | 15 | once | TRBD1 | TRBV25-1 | CASSAGAGQGYEQYF | TGTGCCAGCAGTGCAGGGGCGGGACAGGGTTACGAGCAGTACTTC
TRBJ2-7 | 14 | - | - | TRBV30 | CAWSSGADSYEQYF | TGTGCCTGGAGTAGCGGCGCGGACTCCTACGAGCAGTACTTC
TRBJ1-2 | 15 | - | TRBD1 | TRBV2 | CASSPPGQGMTGYTF | TGTGCCAGCAGCCCTCCGGGACAGGGTATGACTGGCTACACCTTC
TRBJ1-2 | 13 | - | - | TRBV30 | CAWSGGQGGGYTF | TGTGCCTGGAGCGGGGGGCAGGGAGGTGGCTACACCTTC
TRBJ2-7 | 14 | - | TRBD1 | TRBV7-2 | CASSSDRVVYEQYF | TGTGCCAGCAGCTCGGACAGGGTCGTCTACGAGCAGTACTTC
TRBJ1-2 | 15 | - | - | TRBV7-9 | CASSSPPGALYGYTF | TGTGCCAGCAGCTCCCCCCCTGGGGCCCTCTATGGCTACACCTTC
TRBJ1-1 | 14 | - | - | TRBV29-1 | CSAARDAGYTEAFF | TGCAGCGCCGCCAGGGATGCTGGGTACACTGAAGCTTTCTTT
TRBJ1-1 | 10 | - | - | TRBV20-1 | CSARSSGAFF | TGCAGTGCTAGAAGCTCGGGAGCTTTCTTT
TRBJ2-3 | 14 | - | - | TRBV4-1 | CASSHPGVTDTQYF | TGCGCCAGCAGCCACCCGGGGGTCACAGATACGCAGTATTTT
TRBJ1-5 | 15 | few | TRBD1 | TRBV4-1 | CASSQEGTGGRPQHF | TGCGCCAGCAGCCAAGAAGGGACAGGTGGACGGCCCCAGCATTTT
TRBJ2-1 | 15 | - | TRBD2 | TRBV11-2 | CASSSTSGGYNEQFF | TGTGCCAGCAGCTCCACTAGCGGGGGATACAATGAGCAGTTCTTC
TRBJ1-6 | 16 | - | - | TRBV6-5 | CASSYGRETSSSPLHF | TGTGCCAGCAGTTATGGGAGGGAAACGTCAAGCTCACCCCTCCACTTT
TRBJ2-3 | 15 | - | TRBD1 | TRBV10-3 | CATLGQGGSTDTQYF | TGTGCCACCTTAGGACAGGGAGGAAGCACAGATACGCAGTATTTT
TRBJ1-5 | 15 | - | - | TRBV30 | CAWRASADSNQPQHF | TGTGCCTGGAGGGCCTCCGCGGATAGCAATCAGCCCCAGCATTTT
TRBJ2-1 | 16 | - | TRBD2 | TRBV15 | CATSRDRAVSGLEQFF | TGTGCCACCAGCAGAGATAGAGCGGTTAGCGGGTTAGAGCAGTTCTTC
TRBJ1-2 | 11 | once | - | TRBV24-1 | CATSDSVGYTF | TGTGCCACCAGTGATTCGGTCGGCTACACCTTC
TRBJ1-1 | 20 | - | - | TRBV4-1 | CASSQIGLGGNGLMNTEAFF | TGCGCCAGCAGCCAAATTGGACTCGGGGGAAATGGGCTAATGAACACTGAAGCTTTCTTT
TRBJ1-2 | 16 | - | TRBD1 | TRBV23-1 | CASSQSPRGLAYGYTF | TGCGCCAGCAGTCAATCGCCCAGGGGGCTTGCCTATGGCTACACCTTC
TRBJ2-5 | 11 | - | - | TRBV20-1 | CACRYQETQYF | TGCGCCTGCAGGTACCAAGAGACCCAGTACTTC
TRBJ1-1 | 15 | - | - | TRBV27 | CASSLLGGKVTEAFF | TGTGCCAGCAGTTTACTGGGAGGGAAGGTCACTGAAGCTTTCTTT
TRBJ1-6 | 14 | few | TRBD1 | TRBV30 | CAWRYRGGDSPLHF | TGTGCCTGGAGATACAGGGGAGGCGATTCACCCCTCCACTTT
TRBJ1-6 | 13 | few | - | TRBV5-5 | CASSFKPESPLHF | TGTGCCAGCAGCTTTAAACCCGAGTCACCCCTCCACTTT
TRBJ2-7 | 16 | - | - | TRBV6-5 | CASSYLSGKSSYEQYF | TGTGCCAGCAGTTATCTATCGGGGAAGAGCTCCTACGAGCAGTACTTC
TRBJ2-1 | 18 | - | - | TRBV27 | CASSFSQGGYHSYNEQFF | TGTGCCAGCAGTTTCTCACAGGGAGGGTATCACTCCTACAATGAGCAGTTCTTC
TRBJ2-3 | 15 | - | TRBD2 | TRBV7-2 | CASSLNGGVEDTQYF | TGTGCCAGCAGCTTAAACGGGGGGGTAGAAGATACGCAGTATTTT
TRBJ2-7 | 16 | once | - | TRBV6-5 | CASSFKSSAGFYEQYF | TGTGCCAGCAGTTTCAAATCTAGCGCCGGGTTCTACGAGCAGTACTTC
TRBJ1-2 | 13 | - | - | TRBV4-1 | CASSQTAGNGYTF | TGCGCCAGCAGCCAGACGGCAGGGAATGGCTACACCTTC
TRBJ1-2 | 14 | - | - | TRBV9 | CASSVVDGGYGYTF | TGTGCCAGCAGCGTAGTAGACGGGGGCTATGGCTACACCTTC
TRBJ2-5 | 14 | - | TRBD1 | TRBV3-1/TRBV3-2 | CASSARTGGETQYF | TGTGCCAGCAGCGCCCGGACAGGGGGAGAGACCCAGTACTTC
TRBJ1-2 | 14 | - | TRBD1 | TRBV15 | CATSRVQGAYGYTF | TGTGCCACCAGCAGAGTTCAGGGGGCTTATGGCTACACCTTC
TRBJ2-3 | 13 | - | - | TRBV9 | CASSAKYPGTQYF | TGTGCCAGCAGCGCCAAGTACCCGGGTACGCAGTATTTT
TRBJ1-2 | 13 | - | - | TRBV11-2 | CASSLGPPQGYTF | TGTGCCAGCAGCTTAGGTCCCCCACAAGGCTACACCTTC
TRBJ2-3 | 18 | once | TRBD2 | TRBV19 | CASRRLAGGSYSTDTQYF | TGTGCCAGTAGAAGACTAGCGGGGGGTTCTTATAGCACAGATACGCAGTATTTT
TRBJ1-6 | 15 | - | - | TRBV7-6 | CASRQTGTPNSPLHF | TGTGCCAGCAGGCAAACCGGGACACCTAATTCACCCCTCCACTTT
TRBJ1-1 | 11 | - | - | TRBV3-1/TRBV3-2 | CASELGSKAFF | TGTGCCAGCGAATTGGGGAGTAAAGCTTTCTTT
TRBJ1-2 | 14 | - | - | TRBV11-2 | CASSHRTASYGYTF | TGTGCCAGCAGCCACCGGACAGCGAGCTATGGCTACACCTTC
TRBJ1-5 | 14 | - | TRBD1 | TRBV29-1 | CSAATGGDSQPQHF | TGCAGCGCCGCAACAGGGGGCGATAGTCAGCCCCAGCATTTT
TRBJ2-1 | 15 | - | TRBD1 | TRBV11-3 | CASSPGRGTYNEQFF | TGTGCCAGCAGCCCCGGCAGGGGGACCTACAATGAGCAGTTCTTC